This entry concerns a single T cell receptor beta chain. TCRdb re-derived calls from the RT-PCR reads in MiXCR, one entry per CDR3 protein. The table shows about 780,000 distinct CDR3 sequences, with about 18% occurring only once. V dropped 5 bases and J dropped 3 bases, with 14 bases sitting between them. The length of the CDR3 is 14 residues. CDR1 is SGHTA, CDR2 FQGNSA, per germline. The entry originates in a study of response to subunit inactivated influenza vaccine. The source material was PBMCs from blood, sampled roughly 5 days after vaccination. The rearrangement uses TRBV7-2 and TRBJ2-7; possibly TRBD2 for D (6 bases). The clonotype comes from a man aged 50 or older who received an inactivated influenza vaccine. DNA of the CDR3: TGTGCCAGCAGCCCGGGACTGTTAATCTACGAGCAGTACTTC. This translates into CASSPGLLIYEQYF. The complete variable domain, with remaining parts taken from reference TRBV7-2 and TRBJ2-7, reads GAGVSQSPSNKVTEKGKDVELRCDPISGHTALYWYRQSLGQGLEFLIYFQGNSAPDKSGLPSDRFSAERTGGSVSTLTIQRTQQEDSAVYLCASSPGLLIYEQYFGPGTRLTVT.